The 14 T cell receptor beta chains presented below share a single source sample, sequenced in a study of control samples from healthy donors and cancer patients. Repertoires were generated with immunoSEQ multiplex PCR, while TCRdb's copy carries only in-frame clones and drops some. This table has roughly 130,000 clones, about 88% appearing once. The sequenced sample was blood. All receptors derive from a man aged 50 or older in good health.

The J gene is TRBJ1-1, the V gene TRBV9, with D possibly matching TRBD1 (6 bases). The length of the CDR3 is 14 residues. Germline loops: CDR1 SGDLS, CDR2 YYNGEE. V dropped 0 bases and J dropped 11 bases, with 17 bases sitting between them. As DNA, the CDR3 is TGTGCCAGCAGCGTAGTCACAGGGTCGGGTCAGGCTTTCTTT. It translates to CASSVVTGSGQAFF.

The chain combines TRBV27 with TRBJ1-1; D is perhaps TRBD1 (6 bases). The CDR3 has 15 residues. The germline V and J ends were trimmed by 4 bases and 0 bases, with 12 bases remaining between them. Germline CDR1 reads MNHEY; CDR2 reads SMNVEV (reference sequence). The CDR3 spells CASSSQGPMNTEAFF. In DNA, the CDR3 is TGTGCCAGCAGTTCACAGGGCCCAATGAACACTGAAGCTTTCTTT.

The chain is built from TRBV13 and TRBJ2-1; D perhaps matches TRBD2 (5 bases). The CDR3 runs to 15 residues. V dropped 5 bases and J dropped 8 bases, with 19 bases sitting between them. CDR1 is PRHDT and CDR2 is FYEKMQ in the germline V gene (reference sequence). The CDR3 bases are TGTGCCAGCAGCCCCTCCCTTTCGGGGAACGATGAGCAGTTCTTC. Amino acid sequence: CASSPSLSGNDEQFF.

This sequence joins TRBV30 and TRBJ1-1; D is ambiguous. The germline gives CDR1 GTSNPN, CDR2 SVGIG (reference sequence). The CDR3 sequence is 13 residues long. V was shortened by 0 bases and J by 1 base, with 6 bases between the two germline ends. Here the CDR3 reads CAWSVTQNTEAFF. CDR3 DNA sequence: TGTGCCTGGAGTGTAACCCAGAACACTGAAGCTTTCTTT.

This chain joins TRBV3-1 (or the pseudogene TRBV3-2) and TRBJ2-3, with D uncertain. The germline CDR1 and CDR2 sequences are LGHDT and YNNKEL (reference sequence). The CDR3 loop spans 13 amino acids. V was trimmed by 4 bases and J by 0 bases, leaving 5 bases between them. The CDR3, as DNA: TGTGCCAGCAGCCCCGGGAGCACAGATACGCAGTATTTT. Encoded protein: CASSPGSTDTQYF.

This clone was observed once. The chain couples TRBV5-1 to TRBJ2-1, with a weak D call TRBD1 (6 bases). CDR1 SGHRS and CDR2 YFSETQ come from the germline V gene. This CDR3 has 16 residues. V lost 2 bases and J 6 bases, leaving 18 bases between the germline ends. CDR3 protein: CASSFNAGAGSNEQFF. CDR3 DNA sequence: TGCGCCAGCAGCTTTAATGCAGGGGCTGGTAGCAATGAGCAGTTCTTC.

CDR3 residues: CASSSGTVYTGELFF. The CDR3 nucleotides are TGTGCCAGCAGCTCCGGGACAGTCTACACCGGGGAGCTGTTTTTT. The J gene is TRBJ2-2, the V gene TRBV5-4; TRBD1 matches 7 bases. Germline lookup yields CDR1 SGHNT and CDR2 YYREEE (reference sequence). This CDR3 spans 15 amino acids. V lost 3 bases, J lost 3 bases, and 5 bases stayed unmatched.

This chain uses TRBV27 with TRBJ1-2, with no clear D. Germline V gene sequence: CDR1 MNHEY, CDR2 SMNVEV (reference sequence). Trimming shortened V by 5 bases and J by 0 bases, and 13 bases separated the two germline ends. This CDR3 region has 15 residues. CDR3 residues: CASSRTSLTNYGYTF. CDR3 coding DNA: TGTGCCAGCAGTAGGACCAGCCTTACTAACTATGGCTACACCTTC.

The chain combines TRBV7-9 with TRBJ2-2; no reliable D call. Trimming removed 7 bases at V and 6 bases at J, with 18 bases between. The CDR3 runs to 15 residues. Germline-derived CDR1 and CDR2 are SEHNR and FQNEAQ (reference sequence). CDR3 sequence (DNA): TGTGCCAGCATCCCTTCCTTGGTGGCTGCCGGGGAGCTGTTTTTT. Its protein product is CASIPSLVAAGELFF.

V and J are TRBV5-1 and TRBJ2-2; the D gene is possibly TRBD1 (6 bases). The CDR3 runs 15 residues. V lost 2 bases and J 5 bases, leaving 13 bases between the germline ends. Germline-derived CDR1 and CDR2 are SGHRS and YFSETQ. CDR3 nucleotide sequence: TGCGCCAGCAGCTTTGGGACATTGGGAACCGGGGAGCTGTTTTTT. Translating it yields CASSFGTLGTGELFF.

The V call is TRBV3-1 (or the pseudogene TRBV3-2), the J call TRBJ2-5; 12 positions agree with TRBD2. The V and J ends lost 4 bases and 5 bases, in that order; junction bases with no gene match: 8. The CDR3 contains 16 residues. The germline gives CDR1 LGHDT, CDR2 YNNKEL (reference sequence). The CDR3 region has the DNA TGTGCCAGCAGCCGCCGGACTAGCGGGGACCGGGAGACCCAGTACTTC. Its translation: CASSRRTSGDRETQYF.

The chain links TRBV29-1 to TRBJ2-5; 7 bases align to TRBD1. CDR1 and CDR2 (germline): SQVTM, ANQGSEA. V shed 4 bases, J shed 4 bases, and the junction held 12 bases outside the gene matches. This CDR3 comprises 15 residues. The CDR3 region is CSVGGTGQRGETQYF. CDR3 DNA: TGCAGCGTTGGGGGCACGGGACAGAGGGGAGAGACCCAGTACTTC.

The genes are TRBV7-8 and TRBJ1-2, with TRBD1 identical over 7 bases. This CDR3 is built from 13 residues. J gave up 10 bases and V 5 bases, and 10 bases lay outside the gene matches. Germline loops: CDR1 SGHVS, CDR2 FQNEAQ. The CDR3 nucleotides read TGTGCCAGCAGCCCCGGGACAGAAAGTGTCTACACCTTC. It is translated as CASSPGTESVYTF.

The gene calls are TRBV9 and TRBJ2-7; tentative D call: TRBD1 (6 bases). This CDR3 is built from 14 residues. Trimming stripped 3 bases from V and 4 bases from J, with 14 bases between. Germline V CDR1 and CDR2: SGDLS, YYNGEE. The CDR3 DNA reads TGTGCCAGCAGCGCTACGGGACAAAGATACGAGCAGTACTTC. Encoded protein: CASSATGQRYEQYF.